Listed here is a single TCR beta chain. This sample is part of a study of control samples from healthy donors and cancer patients. Trimming stripped 3 bases from V and 5 bases from J, with 20 bases between. Germline CDR1 is LNHDA and CDR2 is SQIVND (reference sequence). The CDR3 consists of 17 residues. The data were produced by immunoSEQ multiplex PCR, yet TCRdb's version contains in-frame clones alone and is incomplete. The sample lists tens of thousands of clones, 85% to 90% occurring once. Sequenced sample: PBMCs. This receptor was identified in a woman between 40 and 55 years old with lung cancer. J is TRBJ2-1 and V is TRBV19; D is perhaps TRBD1 (6 bases). The DNA of the CDR3 is TGTGCCAGTAGTATCGGTAGTGGGACACTCCACAACAATGAGCAGTTCTTC. Translation: CASSIGSGTLHNNEQFF.